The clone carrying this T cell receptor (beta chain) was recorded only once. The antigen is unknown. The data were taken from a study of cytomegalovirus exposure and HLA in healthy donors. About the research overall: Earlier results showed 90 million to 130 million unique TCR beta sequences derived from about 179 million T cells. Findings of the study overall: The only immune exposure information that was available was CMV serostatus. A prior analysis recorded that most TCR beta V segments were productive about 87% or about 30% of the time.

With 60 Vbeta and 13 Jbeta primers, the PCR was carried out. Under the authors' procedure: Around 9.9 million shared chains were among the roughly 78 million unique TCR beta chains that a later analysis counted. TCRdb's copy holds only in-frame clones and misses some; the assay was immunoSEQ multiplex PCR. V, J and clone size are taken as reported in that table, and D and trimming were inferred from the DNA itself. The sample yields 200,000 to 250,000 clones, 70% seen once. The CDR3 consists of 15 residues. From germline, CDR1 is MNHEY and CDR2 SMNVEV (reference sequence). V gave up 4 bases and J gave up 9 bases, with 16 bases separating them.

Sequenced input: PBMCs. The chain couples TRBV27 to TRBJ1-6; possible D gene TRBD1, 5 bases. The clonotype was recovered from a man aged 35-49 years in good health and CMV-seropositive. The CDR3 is CASSSTTGGSSPLHF. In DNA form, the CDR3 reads TGTGCCAGCAGTTCAACTACAGGTGGCTCTTCACCCCTCCACTTT.